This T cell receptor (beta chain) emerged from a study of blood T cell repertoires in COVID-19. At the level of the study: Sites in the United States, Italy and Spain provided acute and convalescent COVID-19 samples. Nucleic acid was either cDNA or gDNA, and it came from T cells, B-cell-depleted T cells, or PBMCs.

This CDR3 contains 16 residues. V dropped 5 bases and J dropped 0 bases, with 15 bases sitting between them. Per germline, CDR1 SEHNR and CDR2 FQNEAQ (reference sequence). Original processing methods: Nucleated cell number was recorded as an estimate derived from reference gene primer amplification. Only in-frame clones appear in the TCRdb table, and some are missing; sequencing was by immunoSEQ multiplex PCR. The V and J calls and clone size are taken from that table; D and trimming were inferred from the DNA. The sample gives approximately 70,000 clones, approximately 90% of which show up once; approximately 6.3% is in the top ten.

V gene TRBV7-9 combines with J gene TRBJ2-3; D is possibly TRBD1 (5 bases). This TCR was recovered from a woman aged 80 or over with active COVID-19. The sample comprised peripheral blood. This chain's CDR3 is CASSATGAASTDTQYF. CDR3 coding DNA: TGTGCCAGCAGCGCAACAGGAGCTGCTAGCACAGATACGCAGTATTTT.